The 22 T cell receptor beta chains below come from one sample, sequenced in a study of neurological immune-mediated disorders. TCRdb ran MiXCR on the 5' RACE reads and lists one entry per CDR3 protein. The data contain more than 50,000 distinct CDR3 sequences, less than 25% of them singletons. Time point noted: technical triplicate 2. Sequenced sample: PBMCs. These receptors were taken from a man between 60 and 75 years old with HTLV-1-associated myelopathy (HAM/TSP).

The CDR3 DNA sequence: TGTGCCAGCTCTCCGGGACAGACAGACAATGAGCAGTTCTTC. It is translated as CASSPGQTDNEQFF. The chain combines TRBV18 with TRBJ2-1, with 7 positions matching TRBD1. The germline V gene has CDR1 KGHSH and CDR2 LQKENI. This CDR3 spans 14 amino acids. Trimming at V came to 6 bases and at J to 5 bases, leaving 7 bases not matched to a gene.

This clonotype was picked up a small number of times. The CDR3 DNA is TGTGCCAGCTCACCCCAAGCGGGAGCGCGCGACAATGAGCAGTTCTTC. It is translated as CASSPQAGARDNEQFF. This chain uses TRBV18 with TRBJ2-1, with TRBD2 identical over 8 bases. This CDR3 comprises 16 residues. Germline lookup yields CDR1 KGHSH and CDR2 LQKENI. V lost 3 bases, J lost 5 bases, and 9 bases stayed unmatched.

V is TRBV20-1 and J is TRBJ1-6, with D possibly being TRBD1 (5 bases). Germline CDR1 DFQATT, CDR2 SNEGSKA (reference sequence). CDR3 length equals 15 residues. V was pared by 6 bases and J by 4 bases, with 16 bases between. CDR3: CSATWGKGYNSPLHF. The CDR3 DNA reads TGCAGTGCCACATGGGGGAAAGGATATAATTCACCCCTCCACTTT.

This clonotype was recorded many times. The rearrangement links TRBV3-1 to TRBJ1-2; 10 nucleotides align to TRBD1. The CDR3 is 16 residues long. The germline V gene encodes CDR1 LGHDT and CDR2 YNNKEL (reference sequence). With V trimmed by 1 base and J by 6 bases, 8 bases remained unmatched. The CDR3 loop reads CASSQGLDRGRDGYTF. DNA of the CDR3: TGTGCCAGCAGCCAAGGCCTTGACAGGGGGCGGGATGGCTACACCTTC.

This clonotype has at least ten counts. V and J are TRBV3-1 and TRBJ1-2; D is undetermined. Deletions cut 0 bases from V and 8 bases from J, with 13 bases between. Germline CDR1 and CDR2: LGHDT and YNNKEL (reference sequence). This CDR3 spans 14 amino acids. CDR3 sequence reads: CASSQDLWVEGYTF. For the CDR3, the DNA is TGTGCCAGCAGCCAAGATTTGTGGGTGGAAGGCTACACCTTC.

This clonotype appeared many times. This chain joins TRBV5-1 and TRBJ2-7, with D tentatively TRBD2 (5 bases). The CDR3 is made up of 16 amino acids. Per the germline V gene, CDR1 is SGHRS and CDR2 is YFSETQ. The V and J ends lost 4 bases and 6 bases respectively, with 23 bases between them. The CDR3 sequence is CASSTGGGPTVVEQYF. The DNA for the CDR3 is TGCGCCAGCAGCACCGGAGGCGGGCCCACCGTGGTCGAGCAGTACTTC.

Many counts were recorded for this clonotype. V usage is TRBV3-1 and J usage is TRBJ2-2, with TRBD2 identical over 10 bases. V lost 0 bases to trimming and J lost 1 base; unmatched junction nucleotides: 11. The CDR3 runs 20 residues. The germline gives CDR1 LGHDT, CDR2 YNNKEL (reference sequence). The CDR3 DNA sequence: TGTGCCAGCAGCCAAGATCGGCTAGCGGGAGCCTCAGGGAACACCGGGGAGCTGTTTTTT. The encoded protein is CASSQDRLAGASGNTGELFF.

This clonotype has a count of ten or more. The V and J genes are TRBV28 and TRBJ1-2; D is possibly TRBD1 (6 bases). Trimming cost V 6 bases and J 2 bases, with 19 bases left between them. This CDR3 comprises 16 residues. The V gene's germline CDR1 is MDHEN and CDR2 SYDVKM. The CDR3 here is CASSLQGLRGNYGYTF. CDR3 in DNA: TGTGCCAGCAGCCTCCAGGGGCTACGAGGGAACTATGGCTACACCTTC.

This clonotype was picked up many times. This chain links TRBV29-1 with TRBJ2-2; D possibly corresponds to TRBD1 (6 bases). The germline V gene encodes CDR1 SQVTM and CDR2 ANQGSEA. Deletions cut 7 bases from V and 1 base from J, with 10 bases between. The length of the CDR3 is 13 residues. The CDR3 reads CSAPRGNTGELFF. Written as DNA, the CDR3 is TGCAGCGCGCCCAGGGGGAACACCGGGGAGCTGTTTTTT.

At least ten counts were recorded for this clonotype. The chain recombines TRBV24-1 with TRBJ2-1, with D possibly being TRBD2 (6 bases). Germline V lookup: CDR1 KGHDR, CDR2 SFDVKD. The CDR3 is made up of 16 amino acids. V shed 3 bases and J shed 0 bases, with 11 bases lying between them. The chain's CDR3 is CATSDAGPSSYNEQFF. DNA of the CDR3: TGTGCCACCAGTGATGCGGGGCCAAGCTCCTACAATGAGCAGTTCTTC.

The sample holds many counts of this clonotype. This chain connects TRBV28 to TRBJ1-1, with D hard to call. The CDR3 is 12 residues long. Germline CDR1 and CDR2: MDHEN and SYDVKM. V gave up 4 bases and J gave up 0 bases, with 3 bases separating them. CDR3 amino acids: CASSSMNTEAFF. The DNA of the CDR3 is TGTGCCAGCAGTTCAATGAACACTGAAGCTTTCTTT. Full variable domain (missing parts from reference TRBV28 and TRBJ1-1): DVKVTQSSRYLVKRTGEKVFLECVQDMDHENMFWYRQDPGLGLRLIYFSYDVKMKEKGDIPEGYSVSREKKERFSLILESASTNQTSMYLCASSSMNTEAFFGQGTRLTVV.

This clonotype was recorded a few times. This rearrangement joins TRBV21-1 to TRBJ1-2; the tabulated D call, TRBD1, remains unverified against the DNA. TRBV21-1 is labeled a pseudogene. The CDR3 extends over 18 amino acids. DNA for the CDR3: TGTGCCACCAGCTGTCCCCAGGACAGGACTCTCCTTAACTATGGCTACACCTTC. This gives the protein CATSCPQDRTLLNYGYTF.

The chain couples TRBV4-1 to TRBJ2-1; TRBD2 matches 9 bases. The V segment lost 3 bases and the J segment 10 bases; nucleotides outside the gene matches: 13. Germline CDR1 MGHRA, CDR2 YSYEKL. The CDR3 sequence is 16 residues long. CDR3 nucleotide sequence: TGCGCCAGCAGCCACCCGACTAGCGGTTCAGTCACCGAGCAGTTCTTC. Its protein product is CASSHPTSGSVTEQFF.

The sample holds many counts of this clonotype. The rearrangement uses TRBV12-3 or TRBV12-4 and TRBJ1-1, with 9 bases matching TRBD1. J gave up 5 bases and V 5 bases, and 6 bases lay outside the gene matches. The CDR3 totals 14 residues. The CDR3 DNA sequence: TGTGCCAGCAGTACGGGGACAGGGAGAACTGAAGCTTTCTTT. Translation gives CASSTGTGRTEAFF.

J is TRBJ1-1 and V is TRBV28; 9 nucleotides agree with TRBD1. Per germline, CDR1 MDHEN and CDR2 SYDVKM. V lost 0 bases and J lost 9; bases outside the gene matches: 17. The length of the CDR3 is 18 residues. The CDR3 here is CASSLWGGTGSRREQAFF. The CDR3 DNA follows: TGTGCCAGCAGTTTATGGGGGGGGACAGGGAGCAGGAGGGAGCAAGCTTTCTTT.

This clonotype was picked up many times. The V call is TRBV27, the J call TRBJ2-5; 7 positions agree with TRBD1. This CDR3 region has 13 residues. Looked up from germline, CDR1 is MNHEY and CDR2 is SMNVEV (reference sequence). The trim removed 0 bases at V and 6 bases at J, leaving 1 base unmatched. The CDR3 nucleotides read TGTGCCAGCAGTTTATCAGGGGGCAAGACCCAGTACTTC. Amino acid sequence: CASSLSGGKTQYF.

J is TRBJ2-7 and V is TRBV20-1; 8 nucleotides agree with TRBD2. Germline V CDR1 and CDR2: DFQATT, SNEGSKA (reference sequence). The CDR3 has 14 amino acids. V trimming: 5 bases; J trimming: 6 bases; junction bases outside the gene matches: 12. In DNA form, the CDR3 reads TGCAGTGCTCCCGCGGACGGGACTAGGGGCGAGCAGTACTTC. Its translation: CSAPADGTRGEQYF.

In its sample, this clonotype was seen once. J is TRBJ2-1 and V is TRBV7-3, with D perhaps TRBD1 (5 bases). The germline CDR1 and CDR2 sequences are SGHTA and FQGTGA. Trimming took 5 bases from V and 7 from J, leaving 12 bases between them. The CDR3 covers 13 residues. CDR3 residues: CASSQTSGNEQFF. The CDR3 nucleotides are TGTGCCAGCAGCCAAACGTCAGGGAATGAGCAGTTCTTC.

As for this clonotype: A read error may produce the germline difference seen at one junction end. CDR3 nucleotide sequence: TGCGCCAGCAGCCTACAACCGACAGATCCCTACGAGCAATACTTC. Its translation: CASSLQPTDPYEQYF. J is TRBJ2-7 and V is TRBV5-1; the D gene is possibly TRBD1 (5 bases). This CDR3 is built from 15 residues. Looked up from germline, CDR1 is SGHRS and CDR2 is YFSETQ.

This clonotype has a count of ten or more. The V gene is TRBV7-8, the J gene TRBJ1-1; 9 bases agree with TRBD1. Unmatched junction bases numbered 7, after V lost 5 bases and J lost 0 bases. Germline loops: CDR1 SGHVS, CDR2 FQNEAQ. The CDR3 loop spans 16 amino acids. The CDR3, as DNA: TGTGCCAGCAGCCGGGACAGGGTAGGGATGAACACTGAAGCTTTCTTT. Translating gives CASSRDRVGMNTEAFF. The complete variable domain, with remaining parts taken from reference TRBV7-8 and TRBJ1-1, reads GAGVSQSPRYKVAKRGQDVALRCDPISGHVSLFWYQQALGQGPEFLTYFQNEAQLDKSGLPSDRFFAERPEGSVSTLKIQRTQQEDSAVYLCASSRDRVGMNTEAFFGQGTRLTVV.

At least ten counts were recorded for this clonotype. V usage is TRBV5-4 and J usage is TRBJ1-2; weak D call: TRBD1 (6 bases). The CDR3 runs to 17 residues. The ends were cut back, 0 bases at V and 0 bases at J, with 15 bases in the middle. The V gene's germline CDR1 is SGHNT and CDR2 YYREEE (reference sequence). The CDR3 region has the DNA TGTGCCAGCAGCTTGGCGTCCGGGGGCCGAGCTAACTATGGCTACACCTTC. Translating gives CASSLASGGRANYGYTF.

In this sample, this clonotype turned up many times. The chain links TRBV10-2 to TRBJ1-1; D ambiguous. This CDR3 has 15 residues. Germline V CDR1 and CDR2: WSHSY, SAAADI. With 3 bases removed from V and 0 bases from J, the gap between germline ends came to 11 bases. CDR3 nucleotides: TGCGCCAGCAGTGAACAGTGGGGTCTGAACACTGAAGCTTTCTTT. Its protein is CASSEQWGLNTEAFF.